This T cell receptor beta chain was recorded in a study of blood T cell repertoires in COVID-19. Trimming took 0 bases from V and 5 from J; bases not matched to a gene: 14. The V gene's germline CDR1 is LGHNA and CDR2 YSLEER. The CDR3 covers 18 residues. The protocol was immunoSEQ multiplex PCR, while the TCRdb copy is restricted to in-frame clones and leaves out a portion. The sample carries fewer than 300,000 clones, 90% recorded once. Participants, roughly 18 to 89 years old, spanned approximately 25 US areas. Sequencing was done on a sample of PBMCs or T cells enriched from blood (not recorded which). The sequence derives from a woman in her thirties who had recovered from COVID-19. V usage is TRBV4-3 and J usage is TRBJ2-7; TRBD1 matches 9 bases. The CDR3 DNA is TGCGCCAGCAGCCAAGATGGGACACAGGGGGCCAATTTGAACGAGCAGTACTTC. This sequence encodes CASSQDGTQGANLNEQYF.